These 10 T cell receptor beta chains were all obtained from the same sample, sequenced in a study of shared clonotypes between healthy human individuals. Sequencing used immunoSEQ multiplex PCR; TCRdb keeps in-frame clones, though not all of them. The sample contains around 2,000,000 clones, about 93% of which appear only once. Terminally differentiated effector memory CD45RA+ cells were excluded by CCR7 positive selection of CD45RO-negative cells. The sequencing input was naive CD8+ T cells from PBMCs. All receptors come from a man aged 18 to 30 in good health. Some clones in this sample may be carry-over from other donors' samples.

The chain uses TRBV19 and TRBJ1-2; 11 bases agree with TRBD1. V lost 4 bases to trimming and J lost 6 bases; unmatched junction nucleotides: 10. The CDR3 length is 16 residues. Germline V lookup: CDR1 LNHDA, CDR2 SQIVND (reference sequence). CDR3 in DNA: TGTGCCAGTAGTACTATTTGGACAGGGGGCAATCATGGCTACACCTTC. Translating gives CASSTIWTGGNHGYTF.

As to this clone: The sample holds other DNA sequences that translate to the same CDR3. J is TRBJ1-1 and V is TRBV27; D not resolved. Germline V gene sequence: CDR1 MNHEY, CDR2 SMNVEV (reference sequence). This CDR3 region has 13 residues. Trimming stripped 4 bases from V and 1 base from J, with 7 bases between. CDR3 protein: CASSWGPNTEAFF. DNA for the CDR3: TGTGCCAGCAGTTGGGGTCCGAACACTGAAGCTTTCTTT.

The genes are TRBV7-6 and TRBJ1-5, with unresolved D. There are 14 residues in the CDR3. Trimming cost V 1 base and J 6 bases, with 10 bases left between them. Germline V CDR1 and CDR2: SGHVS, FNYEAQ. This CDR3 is CASSLEAASQPQHF. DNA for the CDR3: TGTGCCAGCAGCTTAGAGGCGGCCAGTCAGCCCCAGCATTTT.

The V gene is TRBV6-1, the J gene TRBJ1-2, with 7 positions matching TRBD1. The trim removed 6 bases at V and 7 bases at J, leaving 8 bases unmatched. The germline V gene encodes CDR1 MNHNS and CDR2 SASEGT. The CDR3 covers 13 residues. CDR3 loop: CASSQDRSGGYTF. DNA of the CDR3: TGTGCCAGCAGCCAGGACAGGAGCGGTGGCTACACCTTC.

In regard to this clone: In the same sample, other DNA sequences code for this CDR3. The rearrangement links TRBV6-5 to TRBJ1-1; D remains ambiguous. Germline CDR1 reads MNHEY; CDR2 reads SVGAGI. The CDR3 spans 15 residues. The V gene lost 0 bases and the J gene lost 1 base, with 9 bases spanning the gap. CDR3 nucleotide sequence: TGTGCCAGCAGTTACTCGGGTCGGGGGAACACTGAAGCTTTCTTT. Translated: CASSYSGRGNTEAFF.

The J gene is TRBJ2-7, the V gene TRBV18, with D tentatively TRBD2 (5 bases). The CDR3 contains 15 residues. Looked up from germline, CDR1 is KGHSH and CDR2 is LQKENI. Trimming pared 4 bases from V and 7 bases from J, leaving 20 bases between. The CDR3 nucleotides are TGTGCCAGCTCACTCTTAGACGTCCAACCGGGGGAGCAGTACTTC. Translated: CASSLLDVQPGEQYF.

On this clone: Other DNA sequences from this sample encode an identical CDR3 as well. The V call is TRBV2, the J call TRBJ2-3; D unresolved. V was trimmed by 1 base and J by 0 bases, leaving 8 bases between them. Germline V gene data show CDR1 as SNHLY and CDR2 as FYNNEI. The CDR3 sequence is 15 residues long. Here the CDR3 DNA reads TGTGCCAGCAGTGAAGGCGTTACTAGCACAGATACGCAGTATTTT. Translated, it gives CASSEGVTSTDTQYF.

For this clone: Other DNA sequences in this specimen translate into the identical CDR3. The CDR3 loop reads CASSPGGSQPQHF. In nucleotides, the CDR3 is TGTGCCAGCAGCCCCGGGGGATCTCAGCCCCAGCATTTT. The chain employs TRBV9 and TRBJ1-5; a weak D match, TRBD1 (5 bases). Between the trimmed V and J ends, which lost 4 bases and 6 bases, there was a span of 11 bases. Germline assignment: CDR1 SGDLS and CDR2 YYNGEE. The CDR3 has 13 residues.

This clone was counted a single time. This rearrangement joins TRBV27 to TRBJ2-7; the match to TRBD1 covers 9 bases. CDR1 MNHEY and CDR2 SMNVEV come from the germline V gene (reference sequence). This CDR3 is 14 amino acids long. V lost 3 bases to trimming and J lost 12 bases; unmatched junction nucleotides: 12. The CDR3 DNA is TGTGCCAGCAGTTTGATCCGGGGACAGGGAGAATCGTACTTC. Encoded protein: CASSLIRGQGESYF.

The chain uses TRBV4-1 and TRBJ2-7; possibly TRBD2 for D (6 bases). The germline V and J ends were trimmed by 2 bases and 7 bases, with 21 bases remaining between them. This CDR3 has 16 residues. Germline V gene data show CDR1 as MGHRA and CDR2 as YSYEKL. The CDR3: CASSQYVGGPRDEQYF. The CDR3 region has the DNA TGCGCCAGCAGCCAATACGTGGGCGGACCGCGGGATGAGCAGTACTTC.